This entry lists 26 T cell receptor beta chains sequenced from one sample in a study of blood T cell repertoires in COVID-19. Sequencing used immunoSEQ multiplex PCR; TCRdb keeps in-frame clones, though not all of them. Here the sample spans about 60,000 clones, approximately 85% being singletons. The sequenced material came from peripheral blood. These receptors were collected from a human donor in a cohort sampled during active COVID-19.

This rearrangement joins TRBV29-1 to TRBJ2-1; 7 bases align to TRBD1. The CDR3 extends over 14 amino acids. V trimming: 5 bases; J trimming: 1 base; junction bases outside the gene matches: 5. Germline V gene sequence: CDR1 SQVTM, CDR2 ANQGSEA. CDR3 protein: CSVPKGASYNEQFF. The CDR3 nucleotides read TGCAGCGTTCCTAAGGGGGCATCCTACAATGAGCAGTTCTTC.

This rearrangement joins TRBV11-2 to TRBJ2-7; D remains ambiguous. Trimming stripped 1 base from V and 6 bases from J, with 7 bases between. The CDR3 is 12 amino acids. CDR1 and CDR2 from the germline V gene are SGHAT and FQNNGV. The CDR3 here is CASSLVVREQYF. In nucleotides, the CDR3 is TGTGCCAGCAGCTTAGTTGTTCGCGAGCAGTACTTC.

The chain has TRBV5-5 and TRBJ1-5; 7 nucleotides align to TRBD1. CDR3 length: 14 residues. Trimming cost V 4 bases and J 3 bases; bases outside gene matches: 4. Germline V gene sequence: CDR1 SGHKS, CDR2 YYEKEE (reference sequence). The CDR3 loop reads CASSPGTDNQPQHF. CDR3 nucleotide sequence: TGTGCCAGCAGCCCCGGGACAGACAATCAGCCCCAGCATTTT.

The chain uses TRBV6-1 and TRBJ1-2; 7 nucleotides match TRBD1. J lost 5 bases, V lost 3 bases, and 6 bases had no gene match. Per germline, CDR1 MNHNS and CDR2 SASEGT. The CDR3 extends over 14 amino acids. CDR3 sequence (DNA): TGTGCCAGCAGTGATGGGGGACAGTCTTATGGCTACACCTTC. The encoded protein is CASSDGGQSYGYTF.

In DNA form, the CDR3 reads TGTGCCAGTAGTATAGGGGGGGGGCTTCGCACAGATACGCAGTATTTT. It specifies CASSIGGGLRTDTQYF. The chain uses TRBV19 and TRBJ2-3, with D tentatively TRBD2 (7 bases). The V gene's germline CDR1 is LNHDA and CDR2 SQIVND (reference sequence). The CDR3 consists of 16 residues. Trimming stripped 1 base from V and 1 base from J, with 12 bases between.

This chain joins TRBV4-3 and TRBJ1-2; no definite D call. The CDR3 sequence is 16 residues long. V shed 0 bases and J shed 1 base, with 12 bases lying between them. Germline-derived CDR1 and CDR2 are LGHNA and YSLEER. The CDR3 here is CASSQDLGQNNYGYTF. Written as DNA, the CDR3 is TGCGCCAGCAGCCAAGATTTGGGCCAGAATAACTATGGCTACACCTTC.

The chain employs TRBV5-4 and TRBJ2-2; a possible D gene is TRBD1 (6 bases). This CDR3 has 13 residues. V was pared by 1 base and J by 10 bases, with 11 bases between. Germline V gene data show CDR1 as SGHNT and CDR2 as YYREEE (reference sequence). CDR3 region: CASSLQGLSELFF. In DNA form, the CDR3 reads TGTGCCAGCAGCTTGCAGGGGCTGTCGGAGCTGTTTTTT. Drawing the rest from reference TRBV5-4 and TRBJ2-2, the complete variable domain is ETGVTQSPTHLIKTRGQQVTLRCSSQSGHNTVSWYQQALGQGPQFIFQYYREEENGRGNFPPRFSGLQFPNYSSELNVNALELDDSALYLCASSLQGLSELFFGEGSRLTVL.

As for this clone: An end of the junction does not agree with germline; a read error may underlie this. DNA of the CDR3: TGTGCCAGCACTGAAGGGGGGGGCTTGGAGAACACTGAAGCTTTCTTT. Translating gives CASTEGGGLENTEAFF. This chain connects TRBV2 to TRBJ1-1, with D possibly being TRBD1 (6 bases). CDR3 length equals 16 residues. The germline gives CDR1 SNHLY, CDR2 FYNNEI. Based on the CDR3 plus reference TRBV2 and TRBJ1-1, the full variable domain is EPEVTQTPSHQVTQMGQEVILRCVPISNHLYFYWYRQILGQKVEFLVSFYNNEISEKSEIFDDQFSVERPDGSNFTLKIRSTKLEDSAMYFCASTEGGGLENTEAFFGQGTRLTVV.

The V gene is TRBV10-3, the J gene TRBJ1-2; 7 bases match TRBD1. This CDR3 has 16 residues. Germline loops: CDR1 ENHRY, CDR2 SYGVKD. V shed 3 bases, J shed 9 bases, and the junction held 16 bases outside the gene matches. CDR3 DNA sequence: TGTGCCATCAGTGATTCCCAATACAGGACAGGTTCGCGCTACACCTTC. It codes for CAISDSQYRTGSRYTF.

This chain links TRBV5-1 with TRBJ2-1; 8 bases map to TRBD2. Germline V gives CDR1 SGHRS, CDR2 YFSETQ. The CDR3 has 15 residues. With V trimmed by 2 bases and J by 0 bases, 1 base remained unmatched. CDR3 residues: CASSFSGSSYNEQFF. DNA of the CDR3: TGCGCCAGCAGCTTCAGCGGGAGCTCCTACAATGAGCAGTTCTTC.

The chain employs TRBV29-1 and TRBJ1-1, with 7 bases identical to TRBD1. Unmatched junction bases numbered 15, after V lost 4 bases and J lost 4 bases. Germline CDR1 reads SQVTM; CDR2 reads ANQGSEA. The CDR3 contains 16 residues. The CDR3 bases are TGCAGCGTTGTAAGAGGCGAGACAGGGTTCAGCACTGAAGCTTTCTTT. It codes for CSVVRGETGFSTEAFF.

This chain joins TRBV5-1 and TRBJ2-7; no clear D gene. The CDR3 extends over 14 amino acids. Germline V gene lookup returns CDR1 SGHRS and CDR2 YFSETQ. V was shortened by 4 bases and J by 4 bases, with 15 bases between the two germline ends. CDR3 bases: TGCGCCAGCAGCCCCACCCCCCCCACATACGAGCAGTACTTC. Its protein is CASSPTPPTYEQYF.

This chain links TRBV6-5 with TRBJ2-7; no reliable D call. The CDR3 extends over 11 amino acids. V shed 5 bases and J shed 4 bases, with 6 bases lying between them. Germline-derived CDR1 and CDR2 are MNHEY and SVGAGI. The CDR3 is CASSIYYEQYF. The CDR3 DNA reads TGTGCCAGCAGTATATATTACGAGCAGTACTTC.

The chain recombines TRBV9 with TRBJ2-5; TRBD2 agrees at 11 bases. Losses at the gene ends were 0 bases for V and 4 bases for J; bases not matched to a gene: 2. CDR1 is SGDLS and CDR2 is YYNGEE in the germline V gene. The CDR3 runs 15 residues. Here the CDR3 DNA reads TGTGCCAGCAGCGTAGGGCTAGCGGGGGGAGAGACCCAGTACTTC. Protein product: CASSVGLAGGETQYF.

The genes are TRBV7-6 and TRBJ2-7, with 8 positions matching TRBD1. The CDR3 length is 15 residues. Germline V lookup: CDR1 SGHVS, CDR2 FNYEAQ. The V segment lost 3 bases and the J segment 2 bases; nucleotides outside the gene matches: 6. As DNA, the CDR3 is TGTGCCAGCAGCTTTGCTATACAGGGGGCCTACGAGCAGTACTTC. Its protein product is CASSFAIQGAYEQYF.

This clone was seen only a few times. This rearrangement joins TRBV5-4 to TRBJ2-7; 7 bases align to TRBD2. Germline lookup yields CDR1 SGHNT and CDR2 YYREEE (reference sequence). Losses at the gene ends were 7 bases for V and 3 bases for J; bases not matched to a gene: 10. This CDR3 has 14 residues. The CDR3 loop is CASSTAGDLYEQYF. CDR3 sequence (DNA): TGTGCCAGCTCGACGGCGGGGGACCTCTACGAGCAGTACTTC.

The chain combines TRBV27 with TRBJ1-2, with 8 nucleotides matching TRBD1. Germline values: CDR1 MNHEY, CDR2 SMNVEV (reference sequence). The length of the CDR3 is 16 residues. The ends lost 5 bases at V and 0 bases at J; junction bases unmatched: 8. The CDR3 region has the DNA TGTGCCAGCAGTCCCGGGACAGGAAGGTCTAACTATGGCTACACCTTC. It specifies CASSPGTGRSNYGYTF.

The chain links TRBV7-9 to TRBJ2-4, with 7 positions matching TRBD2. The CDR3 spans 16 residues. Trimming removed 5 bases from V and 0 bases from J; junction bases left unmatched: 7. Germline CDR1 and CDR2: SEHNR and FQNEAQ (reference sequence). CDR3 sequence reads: CASSLPRGVAKNIQYF. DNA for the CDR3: TGTGCCAGCAGCCTCCCTCGGGGGGTAGCCAAAAACATTCAGTACTTC.

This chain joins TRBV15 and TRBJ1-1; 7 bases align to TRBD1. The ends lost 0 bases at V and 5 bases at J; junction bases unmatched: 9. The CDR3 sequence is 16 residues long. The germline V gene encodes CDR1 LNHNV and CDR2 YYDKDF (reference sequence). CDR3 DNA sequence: TGTGCCACCAGCAGAGATTTCGGGCAGGGGGGAACTGAAGCTTTCTTT. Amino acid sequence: CATSRDFGQGGTEAFF.

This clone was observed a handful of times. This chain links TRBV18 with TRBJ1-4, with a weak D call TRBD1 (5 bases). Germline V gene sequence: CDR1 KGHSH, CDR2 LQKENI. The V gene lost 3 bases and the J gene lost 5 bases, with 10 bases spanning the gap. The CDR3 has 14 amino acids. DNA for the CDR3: TGTGCCAGCTCACCTCTTGGGGGGAATGAAAAACTGTTTTTT. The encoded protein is CASSPLGGNEKLFF.

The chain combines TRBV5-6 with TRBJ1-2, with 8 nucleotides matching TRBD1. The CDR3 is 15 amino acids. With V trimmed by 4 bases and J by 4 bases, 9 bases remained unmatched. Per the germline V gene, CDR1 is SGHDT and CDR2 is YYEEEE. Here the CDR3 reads CASSPQGAGGYGYTF. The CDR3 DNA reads TGTGCCAGCAGCCCCCAGGGGGCTGGTGGCTATGGCTACACCTTC. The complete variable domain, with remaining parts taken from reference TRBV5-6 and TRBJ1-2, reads DAGVTQSPTHLIKTRGQQVTLRCSPKSGHDTVSWYQQALGQGPQFIFQYYEEEERQRGNFPDRFSGHQFPNYSSELNVNALLLGDSALYLCASSPQGAGGYGYTFGSGTRLTVV.

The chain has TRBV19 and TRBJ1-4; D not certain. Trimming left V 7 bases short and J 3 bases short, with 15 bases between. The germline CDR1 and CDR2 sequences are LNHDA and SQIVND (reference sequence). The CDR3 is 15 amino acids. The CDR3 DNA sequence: TGTGCCAGTACGGCGGTCACGCTCGCTAATGAAAAACTGTTTTTT. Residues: CASTAVTLANEKLFF. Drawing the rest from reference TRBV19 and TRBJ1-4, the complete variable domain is DGGITQSPKYLFRKEGQNVTLSCEQNLNHDAMYWYRQDPGQGLRLIYYSQIVNDFQKGDIAEGYSVSREKKESFPLTVTSAQKNPTAFYLCASTAVTLANEKLFFGSGTQLSVL.

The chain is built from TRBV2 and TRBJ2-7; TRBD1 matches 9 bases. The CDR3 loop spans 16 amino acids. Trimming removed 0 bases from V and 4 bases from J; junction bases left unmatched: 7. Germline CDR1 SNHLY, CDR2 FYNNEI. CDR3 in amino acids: CASSEAPGQGYYEQYF. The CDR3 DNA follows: TGTGCCAGCAGTGAAGCCCCCGGACAGGGGTATTACGAGCAGTACTTC.

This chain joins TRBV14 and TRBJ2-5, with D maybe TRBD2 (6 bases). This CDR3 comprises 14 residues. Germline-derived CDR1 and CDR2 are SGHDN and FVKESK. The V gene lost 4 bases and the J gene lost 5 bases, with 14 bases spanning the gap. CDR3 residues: CASSLISSGETQYF. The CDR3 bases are TGTGCCAGCAGCCTCATCTCGAGCGGGGAGACCCAGTACTTC.

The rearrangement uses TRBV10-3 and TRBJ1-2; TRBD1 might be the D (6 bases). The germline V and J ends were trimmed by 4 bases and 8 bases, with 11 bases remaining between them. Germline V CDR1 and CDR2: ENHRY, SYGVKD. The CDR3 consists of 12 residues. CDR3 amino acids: CAISGGGDGYTF. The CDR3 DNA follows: TGTGCCATCAGTGGAGGGGGGGACGGCTACACCTTC.

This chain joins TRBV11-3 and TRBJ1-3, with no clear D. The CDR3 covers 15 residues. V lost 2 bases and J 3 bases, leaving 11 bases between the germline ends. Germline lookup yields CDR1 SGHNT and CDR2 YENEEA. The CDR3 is CASSLMGIFGNTIYF. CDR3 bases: TGTGCCAGCAGCTTAATGGGCATCTTTGGAAACACCATATATTTT.